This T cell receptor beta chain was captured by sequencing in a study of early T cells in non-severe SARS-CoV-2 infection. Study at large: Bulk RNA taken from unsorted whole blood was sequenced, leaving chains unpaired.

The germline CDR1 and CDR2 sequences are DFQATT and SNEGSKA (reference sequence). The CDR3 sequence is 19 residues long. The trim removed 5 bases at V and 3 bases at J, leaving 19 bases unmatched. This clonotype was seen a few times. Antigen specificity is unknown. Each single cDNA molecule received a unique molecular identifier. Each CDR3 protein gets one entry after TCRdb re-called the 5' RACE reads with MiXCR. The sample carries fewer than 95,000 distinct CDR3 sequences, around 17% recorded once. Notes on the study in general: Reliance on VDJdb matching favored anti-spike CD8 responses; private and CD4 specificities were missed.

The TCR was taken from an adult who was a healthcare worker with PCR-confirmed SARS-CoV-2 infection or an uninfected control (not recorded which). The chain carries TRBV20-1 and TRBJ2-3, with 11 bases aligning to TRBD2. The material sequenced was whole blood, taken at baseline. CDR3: CSARLIGDFSGRVTDTQYF. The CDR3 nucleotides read TGCAGTGCTCGCCTGATAGGGGATTTTAGCGGGAGGGTGACAGATACGCAGTATTTT.